These 18 T cell receptor beta chains originate from one sample sequenced in a study of CD8+ T cells in alopecia areata. RNA, once extracted, was reverse transcribed into cDNA for use as the sequencing template. Repertoires were generated with immunoSEQ multiplex PCR, while TCRdb's copy carries only in-frame clones and drops some. Found here are 150,000 to 200,000 clones, 50% to 75% of them singletons; the top ten hold 16%. The treatment is: oral pan-JAK inhibitor, 5-10 mg twice daily. Specimen: CD4+ T cells sorted from blood, collected at roughly week 55, from a patient treated with tofacitinib. Receptors originate from a human donor with alopecia areata.

V usage is TRBV25-1 and J usage is TRBJ1-2; D is possibly TRBD1 (5 bases). V dropped 3 bases and J dropped 4 bases, with 12 bases sitting between them. Germline-derived CDR1 and CDR2 are MGHDK and SYGVNS. This CDR3 contains 14 residues. The CDR3 nucleotides read TGTGCCAGCAGTGAGTTCAGGGATGGCTATGGCTACACCTTC. Protein sequence: CASSEFRDGYGYTF.

This clone was observed a few times. The gene calls are TRBV7-2 and TRBJ2-7, with a weak D call TRBD2 (5 bases). Trimming removed 3 bases from V and 3 bases from J, with 12 bases in between. Germline lookup yields CDR1 SGHTA and CDR2 FQGNSA. This CDR3 has 14 residues. The CDR3 spells CASSFNGNGYEQYF. In DNA form, the CDR3 reads TGTGCCAGCAGCTTCAACGGGAATGGCTACGAGCAGTACTTC.

The chain couples TRBV5-1 to TRBJ2-7; a weak D match, TRBD1 (5 bases). V lost 0 bases to trimming and J lost 1 base, with 8 bases between them. The germline CDR1 and CDR2 sequences are SGHRS and YFSETQ. This CDR3 has 14 amino acids. CDR3 coding DNA: TGCGCCAGCAGCTTGGCAGGGTATTCCTACGAGCAGTACTTC. It is translated as CASSLAGYSYEQYF.

Worth noting for this clone: The sample contains more than one DNA sequence encoding this CDR3. The genes are TRBV5-1 and TRBJ2-5; D not certain. Germline-derived CDR1 and CDR2 are SGHRS and YFSETQ. V was cut by 0 bases and J by 2 bases, with 5 bases left in between. The CDR3 loop spans 13 amino acids. CDR3 protein: CASSLGQQETQYF. CDR3 DNA sequence: TGCGCCAGCAGCTTGGGGCAACAAGAGACCCAGTACTTC.

The V call is TRBV4-3, the J call TRBJ2-1, with 9 positions matching TRBD1. The CDR3 is 15 amino acids. After removal of 1 base from V and 4 bases from J, the junction contained 2 bases not matched to a gene. Germline V gives CDR1 LGHNA, CDR2 YSLEER. CDR3 sequence (DNA): TGCGCCAGCAGCCAAGGGGACAGGGCATACAATGAGCAGTTCTTC. Amino acids: CASSQGDRAYNEQFF.

V and J are TRBV7-9 and TRBJ2-7; 8 bases fit TRBD1. The ends lost 1 base at V and 3 bases at J; junction bases unmatched: 2. Germline V CDR1 and CDR2: SEHNR, FQNEAQ (reference sequence). The CDR3 is 14 residues long. CDR3 residues: CASSLVTGGYEQYF. The DNA for the CDR3 is TGTGCCAGCAGCTTAGTTACAGGGGGCTACGAGCAGTACTTC.

This clone has just a few counts. The chain couples TRBV29-1 to TRBJ2-7; perhaps TRBD2 as D (6 bases). There are 12 residues in the CDR3. V gave up 4 bases and J gave up 3 bases, with 10 bases separating them. Germline CDR1 SQVTM, CDR2 ANQGSEA. Here the CDR3 DNA reads TGCAGCGTTGCCTGGGGAGGCTACGAGCAGTACTTC. It is translated as CSVAWGGYEQYF.

This clone was detected a few times. This chain links TRBV5-1 with TRBJ2-5, with no clear D. Germline CDR1 SGHRS, CDR2 YFSETQ. The CDR3 is made up of 14 amino acids. Trimming took 5 bases from V and 5 from J, leaving 16 bases between them. The CDR3 sequence: CASRAAPSGETQYF. The DNA for the CDR3 is TGCGCCAGCAGGGCGGCCCCTTCTGGGGAGACCCAGTACTTC.

This clone was seen only a few times. The J gene is TRBJ2-3, the V gene TRBV6-5; D is ambiguous. CDR1 MNHEY and CDR2 SVGAGI come from the germline V gene. V lost 2 bases and J 0 bases, leaving 6 bases between the germline ends. The length of the CDR3 is 14 residues. CDR3 amino acids: CASSYRRSTDTQYF. CDR3 sequence (DNA): TGTGCCAGCAGTTACCGCCGGAGCACAGATACGCAGTATTTT.

The chain joins TRBV30 to TRBJ1-2, with a possible D match to TRBD1 (5 bases). The V end was cut by 3 bases, the J end by 5 bases, with 10 bases between. Germline assignment: CDR1 GTSNPN and CDR2 SVGIG (reference sequence). This CDR3 spans 12 amino acids. CDR3 protein: CAWRGRDYGYTF. The CDR3 nucleotides are TGTGCCTGGAGGGGCAGGGATTATGGCTACACCTTC.

This clone was seen more than once but under ten times. This chain uses TRBV28 with TRBJ2-7, with unresolved D. The CDR3 is made up of 12 amino acids. V was clipped by 6 bases and J by 3 bases, with 9 bases between them. The germline gives CDR1 MDHEN, CDR2 SYDVKM. CDR3 sequence (DNA): TGTGCCAGCAGAGGACCGATCTACGAGCAGTACTTC. Encoded protein: CASRGPIYEQYF.

This clone was picked up a small number of times. The chain combines TRBV23-1 with TRBJ2-7; D might be TRBD1 (6 bases). TRBV23-1 falls under the ORF class, with uncertain function. The germline V and J ends were trimmed by 4 bases and 4 bases, with 20 bases remaining between them. The CDR3 consists of 16 residues. CDR3 residues: CASSPLQGRTRYEQYF. CDR3 in DNA: TGCGCCAGCAGTCCATTACAGGGAAGGACTCGGTACGAGCAGTACTTC.

The chain has TRBV6-5 and TRBJ1-2, with D perhaps TRBD1 (6 bases). Germline CDR1 is MNHEY and CDR2 is SVGAGI. This CDR3 region has 15 residues. V lost 0 bases to trimming and J lost 3 bases, with 11 bases between them. The CDR3 loop reads CASSYSGHRDYGYTF. The CDR3 coding sequence is TGTGCCAGCAGTTACTCGGGACATAGGGACTATGGCTACACCTTC.

The chain uses TRBV5-1 and TRBJ2-3, with a tentative D call TRBD1 (6 bases). Trimming shortened V by 0 bases and J by 0 bases, and 11 bases separated the two germline ends. This CDR3 has 16 amino acids. The germline V gene encodes CDR1 SGHRS and CDR2 YFSETQ. The CDR3 loop reads CASSLGGTSSTDTQYF. The CDR3, as DNA: TGCGCCAGCAGCTTGGGTGGGACATCTAGCACAGATACGCAGTATTTT.

This clone has a handful of counts. The genes are TRBV7-2 and TRBJ1-4; D is ambiguous. Deletions cut 4 bases from V and 7 bases from J, with 10 bases between. CDR3 length equals 13 residues. From germline, CDR1 is SGHTA and CDR2 FQGNSA. The CDR3 region has the DNA TGTGCCAGCAGCTATCGGCAATCTGAAAAACTGTTTTTT. It is translated as CASSYRQSEKLFF. The variable domain in full, with the rest retrieved from reference TRBV7-2 and TRBJ1-4, is GAGVSQSPSNKVTEKGKDVELRCDPISGHTALYWYRQSLGQGLEFLIYFQGNSAPDKSGLPSDRFSAERTGGSVSTLTIQRTQQEDSAVYLCASSYRQSEKLFFGSGTQLSVL.

The V and J genes are TRBV7-2 and TRBJ2-5, with 7 bases aligning to TRBD2. The V and J ends lost 3 bases and 2 bases, in that order; junction bases with no gene match: 6. Germline V gene lookup returns CDR1 SGHTA and CDR2 FQGNSA. The CDR3 length is 15 residues. CDR3 coding DNA: TGTGCCAGCAGCTTCCAGCGGGGACGACAAGAGACCCAGTACTTC. Translated: CASSFQRGRQETQYF.

The chain recombines TRBV10-3 with TRBJ1-1, with D perhaps TRBD1 (5 bases). CDR1 ENHRY and CDR2 SYGVKD come from the germline V gene. The CDR3 loop spans 15 amino acids. V was pared by 3 bases and J by 2 bases, with 13 bases between. The CDR3 protein is CAISDPIQGNTEAFF. DNA of the CDR3: TGTGCCATCAGTGACCCCATTCAGGGTAACACTGAAGCTTTCTTT.

This clone was counted between two and nine times. The chain carries TRBV5-6 and TRBJ1-1; D is uncertain. The CDR3 has 13 amino acids. The V gene lost 6 bases and the J gene lost 3 bases, with 12 bases spanning the gap. The germline gives CDR1 SGHDT, CDR2 YYEEEE. The CDR3, as DNA: TGTGCCAGCACAAACCAGGTAGACACTGAAGCTTTCTTT. Amino acids: CASTNQVDTEAFF. The variable domain in full, with the rest retrieved from reference TRBV5-6 and TRBJ1-1, is DAGVTQSPTHLIKTRGQQVTLRCSPKSGHDTVSWYQQALGQGPQFIFQYYEEEERQRGNFPDRFSGHQFPNYSSELNVNALLLGDSALYLCASTNQVDTEAFFGQGTRLTVV.